The 25 T cell receptor beta chains listed next were all sequenced from one sample in a study of shared clonotypes between healthy human individuals (TCRdb year 2020). Library preparation used the immunoSEQ multiplex PCR assay. As stored in TCRdb, this immuneACCESS dataset retains in-frame rearrangements with V and J assigned. A fraction of the clones does not appear; measured against another copy, unresolved V genes explain less than half of the discrepancy, and the remainder lacks a known reason. The sample yields roughly 2 million clones; roughly 95% were counted once. Jointly, the top ten make up more than 0.1% of the sample. Material for sequencing was naive CD4+ T cells sorted from blood. What the cell subset or site label conveys for this sample: CD45RA+ positively selected. The receptors stem from a man between 18 and 29 years old in good health.

A few counts support this clone. The V and J genes are TRBV28 and TRBJ2-1; D may be TRBD1 or TRBD2 (5 bases each). Trimming left V 5 bases short and J 4 bases short, with 15 bases between. Germline assignment: CDR1 MDHEN and CDR2 SYDVKM. This CDR3 region has 15 residues. The CDR3 loop reads CASSTHGTEYNEQFF. The CDR3 nucleotides are TGTGCCAGCAGTACACACGGGACCGAATACAATGAGCAGTTCTTC.

The V call is TRBV5-4, the J call TRBJ2-3; D is ambiguous. CDR3 size: 13 residues. V lost 7 bases, J lost 1 base, and 10 bases lay in between. The V gene's germline CDR1 is SGHNT and CDR2 YYREEE (reference sequence). The CDR3 nucleotides read TGTGCCAGCCGGCTCTCGGGCACAGATACGCAGTATTTT. Protein product: CASRLSGTDTQYF.

The rearrangement joins TRBV10-1 to TRBJ2-2, with D perhaps matching TRBD1 or TRBD2 (5 bases each). This CDR3 is built from 14 residues. V was shortened by 3 bases and J by 3 bases, with 8 bases between the two germline ends. Germline assignment: CDR1 WNHNN and CDR2 SYGVQD (reference sequence). DNA for the CDR3: TGCGCCAGCAGTGATGGGGGTTACACCGGGGAGCTGTTTTTT. It codes for CASSDGGYTGELFF.

This sequence joins TRBV2 and TRBJ2-7, with D maybe TRBD1 (5 bases). The V gene lost 4 bases and the J gene lost 4 bases, with 11 bases spanning the gap. The CDR3 totals 13 residues. Germline loops: CDR1 SNHLY, CDR2 FYNNEI. Written as DNA, the CDR3 is TGTGCCAGCAGTGGACAGCTCCCTTACGAGCAGTACTTC. Protein: CASSGQLPYEQYF.

This chain's CDR3 is CASSSQETQYF. CDR3 bases: TGTGCCAGCAGTTCCCAAGAGACCCAGTACTTC. The chain couples TRBV25-1 to TRBJ2-5, with D unresolved. The CDR3 consists of 11 residues. Trimming removed 5 bases at V and 1 base at J, with 2 bases between. Per the germline V gene, CDR1 is MGHDK and CDR2 is SYGVNS. The variable domain in full, completed from reference TRBV25-1 and TRBJ2-5, reads EADIYQTPRYLVIGTGKKITLECSQTMGHDKMYWYQQDPGMELHLIHYSYGVNSTEKGDLSSESTVSRIRTEHFPLTLESARPSHTSQYLCASSSQETQYFGPGTRLLVL.

The chain recombines TRBV6-5 with TRBJ1-1; D is unresolved. This CDR3 is 14 amino acids long. Germline assignment: CDR1 MNHEY and CDR2 SVGAGI. V lost 0 bases and J lost 6, with 11 bases in between. The CDR3 protein is CASSYSPTTAEAFF. The CDR3 nucleotides read TGTGCCAGCAGTTACTCCCCTACGACTGCTGAAGCTTTCTTT.

The genes are TRBV19 and TRBJ1-1, with 11 bases fitting TRBD1. This CDR3 contains 15 residues. Germline V gives CDR1 LNHDA, CDR2 SQIVND (reference sequence). J lost 6 bases, V lost 5 bases, and 8 bases had no gene match. In nucleotides, the CDR3 is TGTGCCAGTAGTCCCCCGGACAGGGGGCATGCTGAAGCTTTCTTT. Translating gives CASSPPDRGHAEAFF.

This chain links TRBV7-8 with TRBJ2-2, with 7 bases matching TRBD1. Germline CDR1 SGHVS, CDR2 FQNEAQ. The trim removed 0 bases at V and 1 base at J, leaving 2 bases unmatched. The CDR3 extends over 16 amino acids. Written as DNA, the CDR3 is TGTGCCAGCAGCTTAGCCGGGACAGTGAACACCGGGGAGCTGTTTTTT. Amino acid sequence: CASSLAGTVNTGELFF.

The gene calls are TRBV2 and TRBJ1-2, with TRBD1 identical over 7 bases. The trim removed 6 bases at V and 7 bases at J, leaving 20 bases unmatched. This CDR3 region has 17 residues. Germline assignment: CDR1 SNHLY and CDR2 FYNNEI. The CDR3 DNA reads TGTGCCAGCAGCCGAGAGGGACAGTCCATCAAGGGGAGTGGCTACACCTTC. This gives the protein CASSREGQSIKGSGYTF.

The V call is TRBV5-6, the J call TRBJ1-5; no clear D gene. The CDR3 totals 14 residues. CDR1 SGHDT and CDR2 YYEEEE come from the germline V gene. Trimming pared 0 bases from V and 3 bases from J, leaving 7 bases between. The CDR3 bases are TGTGCCAGCAGCTTGGTGGACCACAATCAGCCCCAGCATTTT. Translation gives CASSLVDHNQPQHF.

This clone was counted a single time. The chain uses TRBV6-6 and TRBJ2-7; 10 positions match TRBD2. The CDR3 loop spans 16 amino acids. The trim removed 6 bases at V and 4 bases at J, leaving 12 bases unmatched. Germline-derived CDR1 and CDR2 are MNHNY and SVGAGI (reference sequence). The CDR3 reads CASSPRLAGAQYEQYF. DNA of the CDR3: TGTGCCAGCAGCCCGCGGCTAGCGGGAGCCCAATACGAGCAGTACTTC.

The J gene is TRBJ2-7, the V gene TRBV6-1; 9 nucleotides line up with TRBD2. The CDR3 covers 14 residues. Unmatched junction bases numbered 5, after V lost 6 bases and J lost 2 bases. The germline V gene has CDR1 MNHNS and CDR2 SASEGT. The CDR3 loop is CASRRVAGAYEQYF. The CDR3 DNA is TGTGCCAGCAGGAGGGTAGCGGGGGCCTACGAGCAGTACTTC.

The sample holds a few counts of this clone. The J gene is TRBJ1-2, the V gene TRBV6-6, with 7 bases that match TRBD1. This CDR3 has 13 amino acids. Trimming removed 4 bases from V and 8 bases from J; junction bases left unmatched: 7. Germline V gene data show CDR1 as MNHNY and CDR2 as SVGAGI (reference sequence). The CDR3 region is CASSSEGARGYTF. CDR3 nucleotides: TGTGCCAGCAGTTCAGAGGGGGCGCGGGGCTACACCTTC.

On this clone itself: The same CDR3 arises from other DNA sequences in this sample as well. Here the CDR3 reads CASRSQGNQPQHF. Written as DNA, the CDR3 is TGTGCCAGCAGGTCACAGGGCAATCAGCCCCAGCATTTT. The rearrangement joins TRBV2 to TRBJ1-5; D perhaps matches TRBD1 (5 bases). Trimming pared 6 bases from V and 2 bases from J, leaving 8 bases between. Germline lookup yields CDR1 SNHLY and CDR2 FYNNEI. The CDR3 loop spans 13 amino acids.

V is TRBV7-2 and J is TRBJ1-2; D not resolved. The CDR3 totals 13 residues. V was pared by 5 bases and J by 5 bases, with 12 bases between. CDR1 is SGHTA and CDR2 is FQGNSA in the germline V gene. The DNA for the CDR3 is TGTGCCAGCAGCGTTAGGACGGCGTATGGCTACACCTTC. Protein product: CASSVRTAYGYTF.

The gene calls are TRBV18 and TRBJ2-7; 8 nucleotides match TRBD2. The CDR3 runs 12 residues. V shed 4 bases and J 5 bases; nucleotides not matched to a gene: 1. The germline CDR1 and CDR2 sequences are KGHSH and LQKENI. This chain's CDR3 is CASSQTSDEQYF. In DNA, the CDR3 is TGTGCCAGCTCACAGACTAGCGACGAGCAGTACTTC.

The chain joins TRBV29-1 to TRBJ2-2; 7 nucleotides align to TRBD2. This CDR3 is 14 amino acids long. Germline V gene data show CDR1 as SQVTM and CDR2 as ANQGSEA. The junction had 4 bases not matched to a gene; V was cut back by 4 bases and J by 2 bases. The CDR3 coding sequence is TGCAGCGTTGTGCGGGGGAGTAACACCGGGGAGCTGTTTTTT. Amino acid sequence: CSVVRGSNTGELFF.

Only one count was recorded for this clone. The chain carries TRBV28 and TRBJ1-1, with D uncertain. This CDR3 comprises 11 residues. Trimming removed 8 bases at V and 10 bases at J, with 14 bases between. Per germline, CDR1 MDHEN and CDR2 SYDVKM. CDR3 DNA: TGTGCCAGCCGAGACACCGCCCGAGCTTTCTTT. Protein: CASRDTARAFF.

The CDR3 reads CASSLPDAVKETQYF. The CDR3 bases are TGTGCCAGCAGTTTACCGGACGCCGTAAAAGAGACCCAGTACTTC. This rearrangement joins TRBV28 to TRBJ2-5; no reliable D call. Trimming took 2 bases from V and 3 from J, leaving 13 bases between them. This CDR3 has 15 residues. From germline, CDR1 is MDHEN and CDR2 SYDVKM.

The rearrangement links TRBV19 to TRBJ1-4; unclear D gene. Trimming removed 10 bases at V and 7 bases at J, with 4 bases between. This CDR3 region has 9 residues. Germline CDR1 reads LNHDA; CDR2 reads SQIVND (reference sequence). This chain's CDR3 is CANFEKLFF. In nucleotides, the CDR3 is TGTGCCAACTTTGAAAAACTGTTTTTT.

The chain carries TRBV4-3 and TRBJ2-7; 7 bases align to TRBD1. CDR3 length equals 13 residues. CDR1 and CDR2 (germline): LGHNA, YSLEER. The junction had 5 bases not matched to a gene; V was cut back by 4 bases and J by 5 bases. CDR3: CASSPDRSHEQYF. CDR3 bases: TGCGCCAGCAGCCCGGACAGGAGCCACGAGCAGTACTTC.

The chain couples TRBV2 to TRBJ1-5; D not certain. This CDR3 is 13 amino acids long. The germline V gene has CDR1 SNHLY and CDR2 FYNNEI. Trimming removed 3 bases from V and 6 bases from J, with 9 bases in between. The CDR3 DNA follows: TGTGCCAGCAGTGAGGCCCAACCTCAGCCCCAGCATTTT. The encoded protein is CASSEAQPQPQHF.

The V gene is TRBV9, the J gene TRBJ2-2; D unclear. In germline, CDR1 is SGDLS, CDR2 YYNGEE. The CDR3 length is 16 residues. The V and J ends lost 0 bases and 0 bases respectively, with 9 bases between them. This CDR3 reads CASSVVPASNTGELFF. The CDR3 nucleotides are TGTGCCAGCAGCGTAGTCCCCGCCTCGAACACCGGGGAGCTGTTTTTT.

This chain links TRBV7-2 with TRBJ2-7; no firm D call. V lost 5 bases to trimming and J lost 2 bases, with 16 bases between them. Germline V lookup: CDR1 SGHTA, CDR2 FQGNSA. There are 15 residues in the CDR3. CDR3 sequence reads: CASSPGQPGTYEQYF. The CDR3 region has the DNA TGTGCCAGCAGCCCTGGCCAGCCTGGAACCTACGAGCAGTACTTC.

This clone has just one count. One end of the junction is discordant with germline, which a read error may explain. The V call is TRBV30, the J call TRBJ2-5; D may be TRBD1 or TRBD2 (6 bases each). Per the germline V gene, CDR1 is GTSNPN and CDR2 is SVGIG (reference sequence). The CDR3 covers 16 residues. CDR3 loop: CAWSVPTSVGAGFMNF. In DNA form, the CDR3 reads TGTGCCTGGAGTGTACCCACAAGTGTGGGGGCGGGATTCATGAACTTC.